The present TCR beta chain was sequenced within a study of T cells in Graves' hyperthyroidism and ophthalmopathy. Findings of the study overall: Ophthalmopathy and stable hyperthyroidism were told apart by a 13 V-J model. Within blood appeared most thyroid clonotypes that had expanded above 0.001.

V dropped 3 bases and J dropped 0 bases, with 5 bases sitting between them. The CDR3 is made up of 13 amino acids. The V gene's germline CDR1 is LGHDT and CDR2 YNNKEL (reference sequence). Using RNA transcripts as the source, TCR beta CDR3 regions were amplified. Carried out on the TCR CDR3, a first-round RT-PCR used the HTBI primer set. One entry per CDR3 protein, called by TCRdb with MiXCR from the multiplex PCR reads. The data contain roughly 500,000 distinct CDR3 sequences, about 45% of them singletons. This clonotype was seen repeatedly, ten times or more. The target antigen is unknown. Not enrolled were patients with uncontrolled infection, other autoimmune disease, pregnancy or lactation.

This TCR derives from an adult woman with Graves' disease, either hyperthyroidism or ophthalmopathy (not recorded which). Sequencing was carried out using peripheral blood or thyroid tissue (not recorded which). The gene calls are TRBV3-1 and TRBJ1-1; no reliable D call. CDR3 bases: TGTGCCAGCAGCCATCGAGTGAACACTGAAGCTTTCTTT. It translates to CASSHRVNTEAFF.